These 19 T cell receptor beta chains originate from one sample sequenced in a study of blood T cell repertoires in COVID-19 (dated by TCRdb to the early 2020s). The library relied on the immunoSEQ multiplex PCR assay. The table comes from immuneACCESS by way of TCRdb, which keeps in-frame sequences with V and J called. Part of the clones is missing from these tables; in studies checked, under half for an unresolved V gene and the rest for unknown reasons. Present in this sample are 150,000 to 200,000 clones, about 90% of which were seen just once. Of the sample, approximately 9% is held by the ten largest clones. Sequencing was done on a sample of PBMCs or T cells enriched from blood (not recorded which). The receptors here all came from a woman younger than 30 who had recovered from COVID-19.

This chain connects TRBV21-1 to TRBJ2-1; the D call in the table, TRBD2, was not verified against the DNA. TRBV21-1 is designated a pseudogene. The CDR3 covers 15 residues. The CDR3 loop is CASLYSGESYNEQFF. As DNA, the CDR3 is TGTGCCAGTTTATATAGCGGTGAGTCCTACAATGAGCAGTTCTTC.

This chain connects TRBV7-8 to TRBJ2-7; D uncertain. This CDR3 has 16 residues. CDR1 and CDR2 (germline): SGHVS, FQNEAQ. The ends were cut back, 5 bases at V and 1 base at J, with 18 bases in the middle. CDR3 protein: CASSPTTETPSYEQYF. The CDR3 DNA reads TGTGCCAGCAGCCCTACTACCGAGACGCCATCCTACGAGCAGTACTTC.

This clone was found once. The rearrangement joins TRBV7-9 to TRBJ2-7; D gene ambiguous. This CDR3 is built from 12 residues. The V end lost 4 bases, the J end lost 4 bases, and 8 bases lay between the germline ends. Per germline, CDR1 SEHNR and CDR2 FQNEAQ (reference sequence). The CDR3 loop is CASSSGQYEQYF. In DNA form, the CDR3 reads TGTGCCAGCAGCTCAGGCCAGTACGAGCAGTACTTC. Based on the CDR3 plus reference TRBV7-9 and TRBJ2-7, the full variable domain is DTGVSQNPRHKITKRGQNVTFRCDPISEHNRLYWYRQTLGQGPEFLTYFQNEAQLEKSRLLSDRFSAERPKGSFSTLEIQRTEQGDSAMYLCASSSGQYEQYFGPGTRLTVT.

The chain employs TRBV30 and TRBJ1-4, with 10 positions matching TRBD1. Germline V gene data show CDR1 as GTSNPN and CDR2 as SVGIG (reference sequence). The CDR3 loop spans 14 amino acids. After removal of 5 bases from V and 4 bases from J, the junction contained 4 bases not matched to a gene. Here the CDR3 reads CAWGRDRGNEKLFF. For the CDR3, the DNA is TGTGCCTGGGGAAGGGACAGGGGTAATGAAAAACTGTTTTTT. The whole variable domain, remainder taken from reference TRBV30 and TRBJ1-4, is SQTIHQWPATLVQPVGSPLSLECTVEGTSNPNLYWYRQAAGRGLQLLFYSVGIGQISSEVPQNLSASRPQDRQFILSSKKLLLSDSGFYLCAWGRDRGNEKLFFGSGTQLSVL.

On this clone itself: Other nucleotide sequences from this sample produce the same CDR3. The rearrangement uses TRBV9 and TRBJ1-3, with a possible D match to TRBD1 (6 bases). The CDR3 totals 15 residues. CDR1 is SGDLS and CDR2 is YYNGEE in the germline V gene. V was shortened by 3 bases and J by 0 bases, with 10 bases between the two germline ends. The CDR3: CASSAQGNSGNTIYF. Here the CDR3 DNA reads TGTGCCAGCAGCGCACAGGGTAACTCTGGAAACACCATATATTTT.

The gene calls are TRBV7-9 and TRBJ1-1; D not resolved. Germline CDR1 and CDR2: SEHNR and FQNEAQ (reference sequence). This CDR3 has 12 amino acids. Trimming removed 8 bases from V and 5 bases from J, with 12 bases in between. CDR3 DNA: TGTGCCAGCGGACCCGGGGAGACTGAAGCTTTCTTT. This encodes CASGPGETEAFF.

This clone was seen a few times. This chain connects TRBV2 to TRBJ1-4; 7 nucleotides agree with TRBD1. With V trimmed by 8 bases and J by 5 bases, 11 bases remained unmatched. The CDR3 covers 15 residues. The germline V gene encodes CDR1 SNHLY and CDR2 FYNNEI. This CDR3 reads CASLNEPGQNEKLFF. The DNA for the CDR3 is TGTGCCAGCCTGAACGAACCGGGACAGAATGAAAAACTGTTTTTT.

The chain joins TRBV7-2 to TRBJ2-3, with unresolved D. Per the germline V gene, CDR1 is SGHTA and CDR2 is FQGNSA. The V gene lost 1 base and the J gene lost 1 base, with 3 bases spanning the gap. This CDR3 has 13 amino acids. CDR3 sequence reads: CASSLVGTDTQYF. In DNA, the CDR3 is TGTGCCAGCAGCTTAGTAGGCACAGATACGCAGTATTTT.

This clone was detected only once. The chain employs TRBV11-2 and TRBJ1-1; D might be TRBD1 (6 bases). V lost 2 bases, J lost 1 base, and 14 bases lay in between. This CDR3 has 16 amino acids. Germline V gene data show CDR1 as SGHAT and CDR2 as FQNNGV. CDR3 loop: CASSLWGGGQNTEAFF. CDR3 nucleotide sequence: TGTGCCAGCAGCTTATGGGGGGGCGGACAGAACACTGAAGCTTTCTTT. Looking up the rest from reference TRBV11-2 and TRBJ1-1 gives the full variable domain: EAGVAQSPRYKIIEKRQSVAFWCNPISGHATLYWYQQILGQGPKLLIQFQNNGVVDDSQLPKDRFSAERLKGVDSTLKIQPAKLEDSAVYLCASSLWGGGQNTEAFFGQGTRLTVV.

The chain has TRBV7-6 and TRBJ1-6; TRBD1 matches at 8 bases. V lost 3 bases and J lost 6; bases outside the gene matches: 7. The germline V gene has CDR1 SGHVS and CDR2 FNYEAQ. The CDR3 consists of 16 residues. The CDR3 is CASSLGQVAANSPLHF. The CDR3, as DNA: TGTGCCAGCAGCTTGGGACAGGTGGCCGCTAATTCACCCCTCCACTTT. The full variable domain, in which reference TRBV7-6 and TRBJ1-6 provide the parts outside the CDR3, is GAGVSQSPRYKVTKRGQDVALRCDPISGHVSLYWYRQALGQGPEFLTYFNYEAQQDKSGLPNDRFSAERPEGSISTLTIQRTEQRDSAMYRCASSLGQVAANSPLHFGNGTRLTVT.

The rearrangement links TRBV6-5 to TRBJ2-1; TRBD1 agrees at 9 bases. The junction had 3 bases not matched to a gene; V was cut back by 6 bases and J by 9 bases. The germline CDR1 and CDR2 sequences are MNHEY and SVGAGI. The length of the CDR3 is 12 residues. CDR3 nucleotide sequence: TGTGCCAGCAGCGGGACAGGGTTTGAGCAGTTCTTC. It is translated as CASSGTGFEQFF.

The rearrangement joins TRBV29-1 to TRBJ2-7; weak D call: TRBD2 (6 bases). The CDR3 runs to 13 residues. Trimming removed 3 bases from V and 6 bases from J, with 15 bases in between. Germline CDR1 SQVTM, CDR2 ANQGSEA. The CDR3, as DNA: TGCAGCGTTGAGGGTAGCGGTGGGCGCGAGCAGTACTTC. Protein sequence: CSVEGSGGREQYF.

V gene TRBV6-2 or TRBV6-3 combines with J gene TRBJ1-1, with 7 bases matching TRBD1. The CDR3 is 15 residues long. Unmatched junction bases numbered 5, after V lost 0 bases and J lost 4 bases. Germline V lookup: CDR1 MNHEY, CDR2 SVGEGT. The CDR3 DNA reads TGTGCCAGCAGTTACTCGATTGCAGGGGGCACTGAAGCTTTCTTT. Its protein product is CASSYSIAGGTEAFF.

J is TRBJ1-2 and V is TRBV28; D unclear. This CDR3 spans 11 amino acids. Germline CDR1 is MDHEN and CDR2 is SYDVKM. V gave up 7 bases and J gave up 3 bases, with 6 bases separating them. The CDR3 sequence: CASNRYYGYTF. CDR3 bases: TGTGCCAGCAACAGATACTATGGCTACACCTTC.

The rearrangement uses TRBV3-1 (or the pseudogene TRBV3-2) and TRBJ1-3; possible D gene TRBD1, 5 bases. Between the trimmed V and J ends, which lost 3 bases and 4 bases, there was a span of 13 bases. Germline lookup yields CDR1 LGHDT and CDR2 YNNKEL (reference sequence). The CDR3 contains 15 residues. The CDR3 DNA follows: TGTGCCAGCAGCCATCATCCAGGGATGGGAAACACCATATATTTT. It yields the protein CASSHHPGMGNTIYF.

This clone has just a few counts. The V call is TRBV19, the J call TRBJ2-2; 13 positions agree with TRBD2. The CDR3 extends over 15 amino acids. Germline V gives CDR1 LNHDA, CDR2 SQIVND (reference sequence). Trimming at V came to 9 bases and at J to 7 bases, leaving 8 bases not matched to a gene. The CDR3 DNA reads as TGTGCCAGCGAACTAGCGGGAGGGCGTGACGGGGAGCTGTTTTTT. Translated: CASELAGGRDGELFF.

This sequence joins TRBV5-8 and TRBJ2-4; TRBD1 matches at 7 bases. CDR1 is SGHTS and CDR2 is YDEGEE in the germline V gene. V was clipped by 4 bases and J by 2 bases; unmatched bases: 18. This CDR3 region has 19 residues. The CDR3 nucleotides are TGTGCCAGCAGCCCAAAACGTGTTGGGACAGTTACATCCAAAAACATTCAGTACTTC. Encoded protein: CASSPKRVGTVTSKNIQYF.

The V and J genes are TRBV19 and TRBJ2-7; 7 bases agree with TRBD1. This CDR3 comprises 15 residues. Germline V gene sequence: CDR1 LNHDA, CDR2 SQIVND (reference sequence). Trimming at V came to 1 base and at J to 2 bases, leaving 5 bases not matched to a gene. DNA for the CDR3: TGTGCCAGTAGTATAGGGGGACAGCCGACCTACGAGCAGTACTTC. This encodes CASSIGGQPTYEQYF. The complete variable domain, with remaining parts taken from reference TRBV19 and TRBJ2-7, reads DGGITQSPKYLFRKEGQNVTLSCEQNLNHDAMYWYRQDPGQGLRLIYYSQIVNDFQKGDIAEGYSVSREKKESFPLTVTSAQKNPTAFYLCASSIGGQPTYEQYFGPGTRLTVT.

The V gene is TRBV4-2, the J gene TRBJ2-3, with 12 nucleotides matching TRBD1. The CDR3 extends over 18 amino acids. Per germline, CDR1 LGHNA and CDR2 YNFKEQ. V lost 0 bases, J lost 4 bases, and 8 bases stayed unmatched. CDR3 DNA sequence: TGTGCCAGCAGCCAAGAACCGGGACAGGGGGCGCGGGCAGATACGCAGTATTTT. Residues: CASSQEPGQGARADTQYF.